This TCR beta chain came from a study of blood T cell repertoires in COVID-19. About the study: Researchers got acute and convalescent COVID-19 samples from the United States, Italy and Spain.

Original handling: Scientists estimated how many nucleated cells there were by amplifying reference gene primers. TCRdb's copy holds only in-frame clones and misses some; the assay was immunoSEQ multiplex PCR. V and J calls and clone size are those listed in that table; D and trimming were worked out from the DNA. This sample has about 310,000 clones, with around 90% found just once. Material: peripheral blood. The TCR sequence derives from a man over 45 with active or convalescent COVID-19.

In DNA form, the CDR3 reads TGTGCCAGCTCATTCTCACTTGCAACTAATGAAAAACTGTTTTTT. It translates to CASSFSLATNEKLFF. This chain connects TRBV18 to TRBJ1-4; D ambiguous. Germline V gene data show CDR1 as KGHSH and CDR2 as LQKENI. The CDR3 covers 15 residues. V was shortened by 5 bases and J by 0 bases, with 10 bases between the two germline ends.